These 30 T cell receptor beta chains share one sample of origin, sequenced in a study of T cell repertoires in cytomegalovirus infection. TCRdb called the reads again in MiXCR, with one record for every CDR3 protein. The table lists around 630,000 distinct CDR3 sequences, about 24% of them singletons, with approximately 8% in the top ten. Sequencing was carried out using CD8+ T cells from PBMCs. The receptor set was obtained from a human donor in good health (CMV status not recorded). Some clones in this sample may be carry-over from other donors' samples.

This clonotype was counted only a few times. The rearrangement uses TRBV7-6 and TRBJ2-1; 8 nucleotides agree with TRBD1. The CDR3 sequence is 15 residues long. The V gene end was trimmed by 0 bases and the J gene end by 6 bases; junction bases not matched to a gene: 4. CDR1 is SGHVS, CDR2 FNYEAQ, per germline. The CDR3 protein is CASSLAPGTGNEQFF. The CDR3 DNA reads TGTGCCAGCAGCTTAGCCCCGGGGACAGGCAATGAGCAGTTCTTC. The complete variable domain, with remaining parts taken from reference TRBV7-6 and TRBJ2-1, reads GAGVSQSPRYKVTKRGQDVALRCDPISGHVSLYWYRQALGQGPEFLTYFNYEAQQDKSGLPNDRFSAERPEGSISTLTIQRTEQRDSAMYRCASSLAPGTGNEQFFGPGTRLTVL.

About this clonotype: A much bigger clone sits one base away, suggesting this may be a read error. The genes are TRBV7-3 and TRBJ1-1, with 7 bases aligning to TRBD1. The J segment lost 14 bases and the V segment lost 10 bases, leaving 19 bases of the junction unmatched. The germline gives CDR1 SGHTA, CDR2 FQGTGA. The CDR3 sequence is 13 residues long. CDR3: CANSLPGQTPRFF. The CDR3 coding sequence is TGTGCCAACAGTCTTCCGGGACAGACTCCTCGGTTCTTT. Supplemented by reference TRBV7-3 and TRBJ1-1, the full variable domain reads GAGVSQTPSNKVTEKGKYVELRCDPISGHTALYWYRQSLGQGPEFLIYFQGTGAADDSGLPNDRFFAVRPEGSVSTLKIQRTERGDSAVYLCANSLPGQTPRFFGQGTRLTVV.

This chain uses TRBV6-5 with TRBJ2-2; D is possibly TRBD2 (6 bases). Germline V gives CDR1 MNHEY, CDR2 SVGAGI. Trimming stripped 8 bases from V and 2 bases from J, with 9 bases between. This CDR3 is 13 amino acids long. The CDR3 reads CASLGLNTGELFF. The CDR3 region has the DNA TGTGCCAGCCTGGGACTTAACACCGGGGAGCTGTTTTTT.

The CDR3 spells CASLGSIGGLQVLYEQYF. The DNA for the CDR3 is TGTGCCAGCCTTGGGTCCATAGGAGGGCTGCAGGTTCTCTACGAGCAGTACTTC. The rearrangement uses TRBV2 and TRBJ2-7; D is possibly TRBD2 (6 bases). The germline gives CDR1 SNHLY, CDR2 FYNNEI. Trimming shortened V by 8 bases and J by 3 bases, and 29 bases separated the two germline ends. The CDR3 length is 18 residues.

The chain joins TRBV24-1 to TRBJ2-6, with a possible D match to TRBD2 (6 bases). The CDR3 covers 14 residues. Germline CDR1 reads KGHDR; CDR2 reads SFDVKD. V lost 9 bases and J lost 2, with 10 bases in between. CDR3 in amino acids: CATGRGAGANVLTF. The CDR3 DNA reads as TGTGCCACCGGGCGGGGAGCTGGGGCCAACGTCCTGACTTTC.

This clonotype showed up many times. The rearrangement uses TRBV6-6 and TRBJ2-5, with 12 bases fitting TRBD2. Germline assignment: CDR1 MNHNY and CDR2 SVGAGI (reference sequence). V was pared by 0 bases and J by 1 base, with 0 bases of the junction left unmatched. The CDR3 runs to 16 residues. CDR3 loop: CASSYSTSGGQETQYF. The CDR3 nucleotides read TGTGCCAGCAGTTACTCGACTAGCGGGGGCCAAGAGACCCAGTACTTC.

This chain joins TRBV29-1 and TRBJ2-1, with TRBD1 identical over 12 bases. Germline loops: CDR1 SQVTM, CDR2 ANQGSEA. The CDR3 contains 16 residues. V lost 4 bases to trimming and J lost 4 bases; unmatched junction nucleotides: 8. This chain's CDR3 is CSVAGTGGRRYNEQFF. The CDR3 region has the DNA TGCAGCGTTGCCGGGACAGGGGGCCGTCGGTACAATGAGCAGTTCTTC.

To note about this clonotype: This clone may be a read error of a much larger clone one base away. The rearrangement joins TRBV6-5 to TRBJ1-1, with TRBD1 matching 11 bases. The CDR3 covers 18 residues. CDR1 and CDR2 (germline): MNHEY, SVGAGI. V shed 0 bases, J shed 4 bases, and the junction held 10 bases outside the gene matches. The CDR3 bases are TGTGCCAGCAGTTACTCTCTCGGGACAGGGGGGTTGATCACTGAAGCTTTCTTT. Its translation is CASSYSLGTGGLITEAFF.

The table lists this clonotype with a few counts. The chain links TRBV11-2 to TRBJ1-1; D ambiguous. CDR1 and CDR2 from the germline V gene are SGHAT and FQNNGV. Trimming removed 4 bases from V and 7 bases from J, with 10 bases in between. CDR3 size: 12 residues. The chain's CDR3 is CASSYRGIEAFF. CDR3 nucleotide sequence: TGTGCCAGCAGCTACCGGGGTATTGAAGCTTTCTTT.

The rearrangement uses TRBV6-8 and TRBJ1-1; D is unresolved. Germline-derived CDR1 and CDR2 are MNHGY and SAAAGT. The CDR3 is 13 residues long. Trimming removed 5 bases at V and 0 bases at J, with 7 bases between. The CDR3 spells CASSGRLNTEAFF. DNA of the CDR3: TGTGCCAGCAGTGGCAGGCTGAACACTGAAGCTTTCTTT.

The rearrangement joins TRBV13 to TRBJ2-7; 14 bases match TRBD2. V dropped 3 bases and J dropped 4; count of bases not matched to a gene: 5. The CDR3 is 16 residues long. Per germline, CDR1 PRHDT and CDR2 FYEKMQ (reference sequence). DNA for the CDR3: TGTGCCAGCAGCTTCGGACGGACTAGCGGGGGGTACGAGCAGTACTTC. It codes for CASSFGRTSGGYEQYF.

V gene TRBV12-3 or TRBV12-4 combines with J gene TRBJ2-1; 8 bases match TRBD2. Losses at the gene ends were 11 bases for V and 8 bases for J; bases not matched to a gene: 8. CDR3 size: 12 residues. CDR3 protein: CACCGGPHEQFF. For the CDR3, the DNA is TGTGCCTGCTGCGGGGGGCCCCATGAGCAGTTCTTC.

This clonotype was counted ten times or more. The CDR3 sequence: CASRRLAGVDTGELFF. The CDR3 region has the DNA TGTGCCAGCAGACGACTAGCGGGGGTGGACACCGGGGAGCTGTTTTTT. The rearrangement joins TRBV7-9 to TRBJ2-2, with 12 bases identical to TRBD2. Germline CDR1 is SEHNR and CDR2 is FQNEAQ (reference sequence). The CDR3 loop spans 16 amino acids. After removal of 6 bases from V and 3 bases from J, the junction contained 5 bases not matched to a gene.

The CDR3 protein is CASSPPRTDGETQYF. CDR3 nucleotides: TGCGCCAGCAGCCCCCCCAGGACTGATGGAGAGACCCAGTACTTC. The chain combines TRBV5-1 with TRBJ2-5; tentative D call: TRBD2 (5 bases). Germline CDR1 is SGHRS and CDR2 is YFSETQ. This CDR3 is 15 amino acids long. Trimming removed 4 bases from V and 4 bases from J, with 17 bases in between.

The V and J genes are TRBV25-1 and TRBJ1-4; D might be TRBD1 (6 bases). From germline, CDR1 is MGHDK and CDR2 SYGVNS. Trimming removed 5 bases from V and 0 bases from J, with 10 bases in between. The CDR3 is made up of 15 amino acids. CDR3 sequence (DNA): TGTGCCAGCAGTACCGGGACAACAACTAATGAAAAACTGTTTTTT. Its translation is CASSTGTTTNEKLFF.

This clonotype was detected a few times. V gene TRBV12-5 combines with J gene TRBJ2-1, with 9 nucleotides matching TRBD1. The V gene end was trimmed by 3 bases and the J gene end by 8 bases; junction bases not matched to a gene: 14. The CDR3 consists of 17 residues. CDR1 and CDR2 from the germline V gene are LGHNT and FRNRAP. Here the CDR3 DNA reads TGTGCTAGTGGTTTTCTCTCCGGGACAGGGCCGAGGGATGAGCAGTTCTTC. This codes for CASGFLSGTGPRDEQFF.

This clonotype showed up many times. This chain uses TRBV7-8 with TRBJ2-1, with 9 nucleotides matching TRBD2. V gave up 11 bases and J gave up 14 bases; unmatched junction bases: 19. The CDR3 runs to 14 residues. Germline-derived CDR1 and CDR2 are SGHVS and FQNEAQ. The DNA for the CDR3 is TGTGCCGCCCAAGAGGTTAGCGGGGGCAACAGCGAGTTCTTC. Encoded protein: CAAQEVSGGNSEFF.

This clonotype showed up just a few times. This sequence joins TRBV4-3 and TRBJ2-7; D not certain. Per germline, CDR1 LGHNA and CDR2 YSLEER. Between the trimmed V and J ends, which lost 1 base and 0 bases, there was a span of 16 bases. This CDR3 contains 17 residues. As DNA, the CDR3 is TGCGCCAGCAGCCAAGGGGCGAAAGGGCAAGGCTCCTACGAGCAGTACGTC. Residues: CASSQGAKGQGSYEQYV.

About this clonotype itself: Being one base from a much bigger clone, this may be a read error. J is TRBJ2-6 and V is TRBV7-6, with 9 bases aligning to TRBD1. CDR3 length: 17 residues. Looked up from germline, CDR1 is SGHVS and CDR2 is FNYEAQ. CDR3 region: CASSARDRESGANVLSF. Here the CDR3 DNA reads TGTGCCAGCAGCGCCCGGGACAGGGAGAGTGGGGCCAACGTCCTGTCTTTC.

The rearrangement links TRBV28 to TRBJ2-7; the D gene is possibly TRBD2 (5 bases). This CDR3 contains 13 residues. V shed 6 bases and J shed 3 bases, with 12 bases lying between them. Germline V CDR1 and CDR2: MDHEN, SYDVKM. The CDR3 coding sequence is TGTGCCAGCAGCCCCCGGGGAGACTACGAGCAGTACTTC. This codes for CASSPRGDYEQYF.

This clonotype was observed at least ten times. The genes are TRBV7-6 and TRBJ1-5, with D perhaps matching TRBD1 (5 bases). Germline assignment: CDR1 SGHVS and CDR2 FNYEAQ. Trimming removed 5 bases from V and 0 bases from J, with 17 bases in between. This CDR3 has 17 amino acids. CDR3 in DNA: TGTGCCAGCAGCCCGGGCGCTGCTACAGGTAGCAATCAGCCCCAGCATTTT. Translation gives CASSPGAATGSNQPQHF.

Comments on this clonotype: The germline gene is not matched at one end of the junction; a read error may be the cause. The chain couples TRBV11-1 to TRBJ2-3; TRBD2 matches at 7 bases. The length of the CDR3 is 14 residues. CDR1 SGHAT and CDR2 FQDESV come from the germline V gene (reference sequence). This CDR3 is CASRRAGMADMQYF. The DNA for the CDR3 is TGTGCCAGCAGAAGAGCGGGGATGGCAGATATGCAGTATTTT.

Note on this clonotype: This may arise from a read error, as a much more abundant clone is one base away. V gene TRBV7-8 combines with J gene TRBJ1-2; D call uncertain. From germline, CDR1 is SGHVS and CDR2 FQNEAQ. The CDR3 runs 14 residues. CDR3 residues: CARSLGGTDYGYTF. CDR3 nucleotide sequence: TGTGCCCGCAGCTTAGGTGGCACTGACTATGGCTACACCTTC.

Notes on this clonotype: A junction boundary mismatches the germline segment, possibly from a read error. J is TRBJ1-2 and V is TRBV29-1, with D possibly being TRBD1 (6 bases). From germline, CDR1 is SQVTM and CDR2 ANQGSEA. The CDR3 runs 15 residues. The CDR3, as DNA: TGCAGCGTTGAAGGGCTTGGGGACATTAACTATGACTACACCTTC. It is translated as CSVEGLGDINYDYTF.

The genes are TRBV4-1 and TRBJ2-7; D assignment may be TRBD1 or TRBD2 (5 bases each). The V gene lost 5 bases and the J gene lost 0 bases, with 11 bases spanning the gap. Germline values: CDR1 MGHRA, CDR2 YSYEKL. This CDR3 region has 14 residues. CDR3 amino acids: CASSFRDPSYEQYF. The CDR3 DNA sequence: TGCGCCAGCAGCTTCCGGGACCCCTCCTACGAGCAGTACTTC.

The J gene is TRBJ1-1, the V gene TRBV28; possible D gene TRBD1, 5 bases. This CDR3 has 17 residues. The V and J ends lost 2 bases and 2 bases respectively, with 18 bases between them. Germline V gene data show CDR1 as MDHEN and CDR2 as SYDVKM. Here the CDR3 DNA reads TGTGCCAGCAGTTTAAGGGGTATGGAGGGGCGAAACACTGAAGCTTTCTTT. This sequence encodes CASSLRGMEGRNTEAFF.

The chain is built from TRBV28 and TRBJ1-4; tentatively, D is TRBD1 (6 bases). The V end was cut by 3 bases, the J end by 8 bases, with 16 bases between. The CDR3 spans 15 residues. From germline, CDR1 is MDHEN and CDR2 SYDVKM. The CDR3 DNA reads TGTGCCAGCAGTTTCCTTAGGGGGGTTGGAGAAAAACTGTTTTTT. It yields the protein CASSFLRGVGEKLFF.

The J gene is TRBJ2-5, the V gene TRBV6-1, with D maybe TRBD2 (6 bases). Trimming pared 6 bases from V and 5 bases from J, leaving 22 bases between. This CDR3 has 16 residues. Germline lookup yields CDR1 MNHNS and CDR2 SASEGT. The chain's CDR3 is CASSQFAGDLDETQYF. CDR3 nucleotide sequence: TGTGCCAGCAGCCAGTTCGCCGGGGACTTGGATGAGACCCAGTACTTC.

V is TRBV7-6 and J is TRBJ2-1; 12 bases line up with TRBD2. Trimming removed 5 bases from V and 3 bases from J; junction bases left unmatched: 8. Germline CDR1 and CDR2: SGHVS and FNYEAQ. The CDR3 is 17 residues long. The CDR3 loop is CASSVTSSGGDYNEQFF. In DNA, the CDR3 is TGTGCCAGCAGCGTCACCTCTAGCGGGGGGGACTACAATGAGCAGTTCTTC.

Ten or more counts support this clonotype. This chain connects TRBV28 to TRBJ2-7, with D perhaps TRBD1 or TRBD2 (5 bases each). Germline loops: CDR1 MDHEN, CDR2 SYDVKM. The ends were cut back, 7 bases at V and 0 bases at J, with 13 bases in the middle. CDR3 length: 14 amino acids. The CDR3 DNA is TGTGCCAGCAACCTGGGGACCGACTCCTACGAGCAGTACTTC. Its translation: CASNLGTDSYEQYF.